This T cell receptor (beta chain) is drawn from a study of blood T cell repertoires in COVID-19. The wider study: Both acute and convalescent COVID-19 samples were obtained from the United States, Italy and Spain.

CDR3 length equals 13 residues. Trimming cost V 6 bases and J 3 bases, with 9 bases left between them. Profiled with immunoSEQ multiplex PCR; TCRdb holds only in-frame clones, not every one. Here the sample spans about 26,000 clones, around 90% being singletons. The material sequenced was peripheral blood. This chain connects TRBV12-3 or TRBV12-4 to TRBJ1-5; the D is unclear. This receptor was identified in a man aged 65 to 79 with acute or convalescent COVID-19. The chain's CDR3 is CASRSQANQPQHF. DNA of the CDR3: TGTGCCAGCAGGTCCCAGGCCAATCAGCCCCAGCATTTT.